Reported below is one T cell receptor beta chain. Its antigen is not known. The data were taken from a study of T-cell memory formation after mild COVID-19. Whole-study context: Clustering of TCRs was largely donor specific. General study results and limits: Whereas later expanders leaned CD4+, clones contracting day 15 to 85 showed a balanced CD4/CD8 makeup. Memory cells collected pre-infection included some clones that later responded, suggesting cross-reactive memory joined. Among contracting clones, CD4+ were mainly CM/EM and CD8+ enriched in EMRA.

TCRdb itself ran the 5' RACE reads through MiXCR, one entry per CDR3 protein. In the table there are 300,000 to 400,000 distinct CDR3 sequences, around 13% of which are singletons. V was clipped by 3 bases and J by 6 bases, with 7 bases between them. The V gene's germline CDR1 is MGHDK and CDR2 SYGVNS. The CDR3 contains 12 residues. This TCR was recovered from a man between 18 and 29 years old who had mild COVID-19 (a few samples of this study predate the infection). Cell type and time point are not known. Sequenced: PBMCs or a T cell subset sorted from them (not recorded which). The genes are TRBV25-1 and TRBJ2-3, with D unclear. CDR3 DNA: TGTGCCAGCAGTGACGTAAACGATACGCAGTATTTT. Translation gives CASSDVNDTQYF.